This T cell receptor beta chain is from a study of identical twins. TCRdb re-derived calls from the 5' RACE reads in MiXCR, one entry per CDR3 protein. The data hold 400,000 to 500,000 distinct CDR3 sequences, with 18% observed a single time. This clonotype has just a few counts. V shed 3 bases and J shed 2 bases, with 13 bases lying between them. CDR1 and CDR2 (germline): LGHNA, YNFKEQ. This CDR3 is 15 amino acids long. The V gene is TRBV4-2, the J gene TRBJ1-2, with a tentative D call TRBD1 (6 bases). This receptor was identified in a man between 45 and 60 years old in good health. Source material: naive T cells sorted from blood. The CDR3 nucleotides read TGTGCCAGCAGCCAGGTTACTGACAGGAACTATGGCTACACCTTC. Translation: CASSQVTDRNYGYTF.